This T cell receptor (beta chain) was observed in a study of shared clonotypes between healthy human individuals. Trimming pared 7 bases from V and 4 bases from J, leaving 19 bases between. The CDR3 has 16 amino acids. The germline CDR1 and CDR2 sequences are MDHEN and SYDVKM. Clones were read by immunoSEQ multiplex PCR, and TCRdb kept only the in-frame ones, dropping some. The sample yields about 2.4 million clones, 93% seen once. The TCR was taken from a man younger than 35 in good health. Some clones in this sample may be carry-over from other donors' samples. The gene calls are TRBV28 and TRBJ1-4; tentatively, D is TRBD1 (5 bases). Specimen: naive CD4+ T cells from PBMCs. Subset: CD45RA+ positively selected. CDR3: CASTGRGRRLNEKLFF. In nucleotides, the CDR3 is TGTGCCAGCACCGGAAGGGGACGGAGACTTAATGAAAAACTGTTTTTT.